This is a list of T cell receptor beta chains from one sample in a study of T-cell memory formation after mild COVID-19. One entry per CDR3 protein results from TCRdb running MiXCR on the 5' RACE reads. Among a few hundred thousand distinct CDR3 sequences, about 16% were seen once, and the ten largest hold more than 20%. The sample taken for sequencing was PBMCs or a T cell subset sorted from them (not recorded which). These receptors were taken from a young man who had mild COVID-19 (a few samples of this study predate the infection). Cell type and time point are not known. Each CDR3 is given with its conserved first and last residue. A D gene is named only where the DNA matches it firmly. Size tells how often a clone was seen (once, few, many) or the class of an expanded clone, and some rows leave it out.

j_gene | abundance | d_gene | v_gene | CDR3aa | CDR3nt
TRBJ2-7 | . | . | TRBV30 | CAWKKLTGSYEQYF | TGTGCCTGGAAGAAACTGACAGGCTCCTACGAGCAGTACTTC
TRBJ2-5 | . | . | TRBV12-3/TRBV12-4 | CASRPTGTTETQYF | TGTGCCAGCAGGCCGACCGGGACAACCGAGACCCAGTACTTC
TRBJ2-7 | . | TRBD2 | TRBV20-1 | CSAPGTSLHEQYF | TGCAGTGCCCCCGGGACTAGTCTCCACGAGCAGTACTTC
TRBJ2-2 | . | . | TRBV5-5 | CASSLAPGSGELFF | TGTGCCAGCAGCTTGGCCCCAGGGTCCGGGGAGCTGTTTTTT
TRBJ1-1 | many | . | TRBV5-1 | CASSLEPTNTEAFF | TGCGCCAGCAGCTTGGAACCGACGAACACTGAAGCTTTCTTT
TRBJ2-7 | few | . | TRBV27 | CASSSRLTYEQYF | TGTGCCAGCAGTTCCAGGTTGACCTACGAGCAGTACTTC
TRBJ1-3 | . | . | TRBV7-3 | CASSRDPGNTIYF | TGTGCCAGCAGCCGAGATCCTGGAAACACCATATATTTT
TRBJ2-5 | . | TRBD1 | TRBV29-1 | CSVEGGGRPETQYF | TGCAGCGTTGAAGGAGGGGGCCGTCCGGAGACCCAGTACTTC
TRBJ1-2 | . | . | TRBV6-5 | CASSYSKSDGYTF | TGTGCCAGCAGTTACTCCAAGTCGGATGGCTACACCTTC
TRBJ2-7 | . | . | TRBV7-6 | CASSLQEAYEQYF | TGTGCCAGCAGCTTGCAGGAGGCCTACGAGCAGTACTTC
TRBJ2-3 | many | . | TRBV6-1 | CATAIRDSWATDTQYF | TGTGCCACCGCTATCCGGGACTCCTGGGCCACAGATACGCAGTATTTT
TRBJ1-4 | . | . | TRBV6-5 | CASSRGTIEKLFF | TGTGCCAGCAGTCGGGGGACCATTGAAAAACTGTTTTTT
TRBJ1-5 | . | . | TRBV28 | CASRRVTGNQPQHF | TGTGCCAGCCGAAGAGTGACGGGGAATCAGCCCCAGCATTTT
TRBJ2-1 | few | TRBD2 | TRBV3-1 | CASSQDPTSGGAIDNEQFF | TGTGCCAGCAGCCAAGATCCCACTAGCGGGGGGGCCATCGACAATGAGCAGTTCTTC
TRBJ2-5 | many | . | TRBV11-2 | CASTPRGSGETQYF | TGTGCCAGCACCCCCCGGGGGTCGGGCGAGACCCAGTACTTC
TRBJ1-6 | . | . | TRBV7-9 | CASILGANSPLHF | TGTGCCAGCATCTTAGGAGCCAATTCACCCCTCCACTTT
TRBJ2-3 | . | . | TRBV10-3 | CAISGSVTSTDTQYF | TGTGCCATCAGTGGTTCCGTGACTAGCACAGATACGCAGTATTTT
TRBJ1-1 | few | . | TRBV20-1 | CSALYLQGPEAFF | TGCAGTGCTCTATACCTACAGGGTCCTGAAGCTTTCTTT
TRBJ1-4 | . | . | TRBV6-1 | CASSEEVQRLFF | TGTGCCAGCAGTGAAGAGGTACAGCGGCTGTTTTTT
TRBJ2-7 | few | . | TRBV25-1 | CASSEAQTSYEQYF | TGTGCCAGCAGTGAAGCGCAGACCTCCTACGAGCAGTACTTC
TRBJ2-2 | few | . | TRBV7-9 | CASRTTGYTGELFF | TGTGCCAGCAGAACCACAGGGTATACCGGGGAGCTGTTTTTT
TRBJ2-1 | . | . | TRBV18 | CASSPWSDNEQFF | TGTGCCAGCTCACCTTGGAGCGACAATGAGCAGTTCTTC